The text below deals with one T cell receptor beta chain. Its target is unknown. This sample is part of a study of T cells in narcolepsy. Turning to the study itself: Enrolled donors included narcolepsy type 1 or type 2 patients and healthy controls. Whole-study results and caveats: Autoreactive HCRT-specific and TRIB2-specific clonotypes were marked in same-patient CSF-versus-blood CD4+ comparisons. Some memory CD4+ repertoires had no autoreactive clone sequences. Healthy controls reportedly lacked the autoreactive clonotypes serially found in patients' blood.

Germline V gene lookup returns CDR1 SGHRS and CDR2 YFSETQ. The V end lost 1 base, the J end lost 5 bases, and 13 bases lay between the germline ends. The CDR3 runs to 14 residues. Generated by immunoSEQ multiplex PCR, the TCRdb table keeps only in-frame clones and is missing some. The sample carries 25,000 to 35,000 clones, roughly 77% recorded once. The V and J genes are TRBV5-1 and TRBJ2-7; the D gene is possibly TRBD2 (6 bases). The material sequenced was CD45RA- memory CD4+ T cells from PBMCs. The receptor's source is a human donor with narcolepsy. CDR3 protein: CASSLISGVHEQYF. The CDR3 bases are TGCGCCAGCAGCTTGATATCGGGGGTCCACGAGCAGTACTTC. Filled out from reference TRBV5-1 and TRBJ2-7, the complete variable domain reads KAGVTQTPRYLIKTRGQQVTLSCSPISGHRSVSWYQQTPGQGLQFLFEYFSETQRNKGNFPGRFSGRQFSNSRSEMNVSTLELGDSALYLCASSLISGVHEQYFGPGTRLTVT.